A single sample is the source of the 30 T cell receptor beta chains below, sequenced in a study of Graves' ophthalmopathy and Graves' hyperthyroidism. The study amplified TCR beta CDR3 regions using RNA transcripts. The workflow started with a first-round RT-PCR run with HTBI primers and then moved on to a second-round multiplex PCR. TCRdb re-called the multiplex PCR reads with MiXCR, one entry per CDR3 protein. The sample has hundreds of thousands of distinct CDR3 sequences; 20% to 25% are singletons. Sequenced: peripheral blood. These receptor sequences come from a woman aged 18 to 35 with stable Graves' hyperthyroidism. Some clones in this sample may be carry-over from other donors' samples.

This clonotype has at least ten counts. Here the CDR3 reads CAGRRKGGRVPTHLAKNIQYF. The CDR3 DNA reads as TGTGCCGGCCGACGGAAAGGGGGGCGGGTGCCTACCCATCTAGCCAAAAACATTCAGTACTTC. The genes are TRBV7-8 and TRBJ2-4; D could derive from TRBD1 or TRBD2 (6 bases each). Germline V gene sequence: CDR1 SGHVS, CDR2 FQNEAQ. V dropped 11 bases and J dropped 0 bases, with 35 bases sitting between them. The CDR3 consists of 21 residues.

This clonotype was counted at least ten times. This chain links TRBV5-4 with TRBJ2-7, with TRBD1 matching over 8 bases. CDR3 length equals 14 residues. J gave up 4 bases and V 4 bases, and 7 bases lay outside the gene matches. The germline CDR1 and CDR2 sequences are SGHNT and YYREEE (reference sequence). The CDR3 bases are TGTGCCAGCAGCACAAAACAGGGGGAATACGAGCAGTACTTC. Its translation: CASSTKQGEYEQYF.

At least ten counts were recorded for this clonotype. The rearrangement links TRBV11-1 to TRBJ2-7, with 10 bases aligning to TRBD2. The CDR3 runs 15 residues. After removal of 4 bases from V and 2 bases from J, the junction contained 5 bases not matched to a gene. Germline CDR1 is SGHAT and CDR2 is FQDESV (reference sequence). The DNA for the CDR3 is TGTGCCAGCAGCTATCTAGCGGGAGCTACCTACGAGCAGTACTTC. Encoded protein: CASSYLAGATYEQYF.

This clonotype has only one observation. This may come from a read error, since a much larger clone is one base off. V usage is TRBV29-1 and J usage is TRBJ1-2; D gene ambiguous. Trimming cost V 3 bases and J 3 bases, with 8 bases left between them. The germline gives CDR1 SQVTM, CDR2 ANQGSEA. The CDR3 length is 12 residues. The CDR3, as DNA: TGCAGCGTTGATAGAGGACACTATGGCTACACCTTC. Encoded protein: CSVDRGHYGYTF.

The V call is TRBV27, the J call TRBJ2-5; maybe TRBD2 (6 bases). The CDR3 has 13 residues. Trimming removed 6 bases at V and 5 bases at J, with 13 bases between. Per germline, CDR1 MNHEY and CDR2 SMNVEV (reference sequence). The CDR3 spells CASRNYGGETQYF. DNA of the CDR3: TGTGCCAGCAGGAACTACGGGGGTGAGACCCAGTACTTC.

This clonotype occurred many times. DNA for the CDR3: TGTGCCAGCAGCCATCCGGGACACCTATCCTACGAGCAGTACTTC. Its translation: CASSHPGHLSYEQYF. The chain combines TRBV12-3 or TRBV12-4 with TRBJ2-7; tentative D call: TRBD1 (6 bases). The CDR3 extends over 15 amino acids. V lost 6 bases and J lost 1, with 16 bases in between.

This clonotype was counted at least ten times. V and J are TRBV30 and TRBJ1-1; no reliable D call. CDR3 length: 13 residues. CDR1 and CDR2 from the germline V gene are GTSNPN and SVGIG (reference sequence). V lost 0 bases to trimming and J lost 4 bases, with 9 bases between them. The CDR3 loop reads CAWSVKVGTEAFF. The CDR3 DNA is TGTGCCTGGAGTGTAAAAGTGGGCACTGAAGCTTTCTTT.

The DNA for the CDR3 is TGTGCCAGCAGCCAAGATTCTAGCACTGGGGCCAACGTCCTGACTTTC. It specifies CASSQDSSTGANVLTF. The chain joins TRBV4-2 to TRBJ2-6, with D possibly matching TRBD2 (5 bases). Germline CDR1 LGHNA, CDR2 YNFKEQ. The CDR3 is 16 amino acids. Trimming cost V 0 bases and J 2 bases, with 8 bases left between them.

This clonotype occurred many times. In DNA form, the CDR3 reads TGTGCCAGCACCTCGGGACAGGGGGTTAGGGGCAATCAGCCCCAGCATTTT. It specifies CASTSGQGVRGNQPQHF. This sequence joins TRBV6-4 and TRBJ1-5; TRBD1 agrees at 11 bases. The V segment lost 7 bases and the J segment 2 bases; nucleotides outside the gene matches: 10. The CDR3 is made up of 17 amino acids. Germline V gene sequence: CDR1 MRHNA, CDR2 SNTAGT.

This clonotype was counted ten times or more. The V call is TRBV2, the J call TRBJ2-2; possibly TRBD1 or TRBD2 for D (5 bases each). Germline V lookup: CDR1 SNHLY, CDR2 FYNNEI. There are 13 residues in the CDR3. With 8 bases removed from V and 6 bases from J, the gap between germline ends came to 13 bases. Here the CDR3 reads CASCGQGAGELFF. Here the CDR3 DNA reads TGTGCCAGCTGTGGGCAGGGAGCCGGGGAGCTGTTTTTT.

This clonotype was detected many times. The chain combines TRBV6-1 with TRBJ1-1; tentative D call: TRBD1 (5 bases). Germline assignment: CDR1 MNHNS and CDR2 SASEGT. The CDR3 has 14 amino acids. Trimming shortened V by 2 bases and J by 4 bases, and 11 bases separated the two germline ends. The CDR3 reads CASSEQGLFTEAFF. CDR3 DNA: TGTGCCAGCAGTGAACAGGGTTTATTCACTGAAGCTTTCTTT.

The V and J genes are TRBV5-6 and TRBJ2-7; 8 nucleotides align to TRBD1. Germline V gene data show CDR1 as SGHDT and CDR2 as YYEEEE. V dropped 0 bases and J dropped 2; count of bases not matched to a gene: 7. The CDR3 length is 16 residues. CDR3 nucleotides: TGTGCCAGCAGCTTGGTACCGGGACAGGCTACCTACGAGCAGTACTTC. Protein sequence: CASSLVPGQATYEQYF.

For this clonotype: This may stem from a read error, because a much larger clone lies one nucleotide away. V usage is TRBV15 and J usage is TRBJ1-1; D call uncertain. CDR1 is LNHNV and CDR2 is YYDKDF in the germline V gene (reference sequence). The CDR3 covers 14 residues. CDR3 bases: TGTGCCACCAGCAGAGTGGGGAGCCAAACTGAATCTTTCTTT. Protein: CATSRVGSQTESFF.

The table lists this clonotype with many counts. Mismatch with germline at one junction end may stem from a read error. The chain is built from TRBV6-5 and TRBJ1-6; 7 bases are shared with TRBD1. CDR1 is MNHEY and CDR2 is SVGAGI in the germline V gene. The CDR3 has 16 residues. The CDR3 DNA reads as TGTGCCAGCAGGAGAGGACAGGACTCCAATAATTCACCCCTCCACTTT. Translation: CASRRGQDSNNSPLHF.

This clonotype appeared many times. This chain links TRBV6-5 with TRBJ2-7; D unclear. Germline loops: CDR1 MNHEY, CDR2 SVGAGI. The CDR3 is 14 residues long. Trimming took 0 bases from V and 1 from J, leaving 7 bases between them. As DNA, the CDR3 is TGTGCCAGCAGTTACTCGATGGGTTCCTACGAGCAGTACTTC. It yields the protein CASSYSMGSYEQYF.

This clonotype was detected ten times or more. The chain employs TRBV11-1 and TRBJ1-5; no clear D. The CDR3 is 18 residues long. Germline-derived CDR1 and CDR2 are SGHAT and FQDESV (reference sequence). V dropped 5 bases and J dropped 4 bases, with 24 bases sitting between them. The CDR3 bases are TGTGCCAGCAGCCGTGCGGGAAAAGATCTTTTGGGAAATCAGCCCCAGCATTTT. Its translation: CASSRAGKDLLGNQPQHF.

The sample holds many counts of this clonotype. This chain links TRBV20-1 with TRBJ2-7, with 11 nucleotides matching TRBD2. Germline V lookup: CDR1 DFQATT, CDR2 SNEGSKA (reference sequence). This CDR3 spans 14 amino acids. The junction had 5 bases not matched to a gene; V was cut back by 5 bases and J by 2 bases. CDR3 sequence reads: CSAQTTSGTYEQYF. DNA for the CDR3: TGCAGTGCTCAGACGACTAGCGGGACCTACGAGCAGTACTTC.

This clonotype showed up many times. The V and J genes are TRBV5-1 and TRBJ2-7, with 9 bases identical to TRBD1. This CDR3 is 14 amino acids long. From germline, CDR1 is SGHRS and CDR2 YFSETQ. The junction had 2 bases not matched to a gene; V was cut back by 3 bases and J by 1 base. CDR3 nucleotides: TGCGCCAGCAGCTGGACAGGGGAGTCCTACGAGCAGTACTTC. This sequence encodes CASSWTGESYEQYF.

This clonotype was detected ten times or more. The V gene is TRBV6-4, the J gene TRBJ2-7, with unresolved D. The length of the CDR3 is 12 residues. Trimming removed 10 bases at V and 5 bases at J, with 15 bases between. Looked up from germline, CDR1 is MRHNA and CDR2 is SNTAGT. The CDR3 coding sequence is TGTGCCACATTTGGAGACATCGACGAGCAGTACTTC. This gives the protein CATFGDIDEQYF.

The CDR3 protein is CASTLGNYGYTF. CDR3 coding DNA: TGTGCCAGCACTCTGGGGAACTATGGCTACACCTTC. The chain combines TRBV6-2 or TRBV6-3 with TRBJ1-2; no clear D. CDR1 and CDR2 (germline): MNHEY, SVGEGT. CDR3 length: 12 amino acids. Trimming pared 7 bases from V and 2 bases from J, leaving 8 bases between.

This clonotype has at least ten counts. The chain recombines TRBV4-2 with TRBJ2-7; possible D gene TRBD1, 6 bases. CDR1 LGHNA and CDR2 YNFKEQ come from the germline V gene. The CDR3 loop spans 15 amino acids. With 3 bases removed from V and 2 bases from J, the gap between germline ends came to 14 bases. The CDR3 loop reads CASSHYRDTTYEQYF. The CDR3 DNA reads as TGTGCCAGCAGCCATTATCGGGACACCACCTACGAGCAGTACTTC.

CDR3 residues: CASSQGLSNQPQHF. CDR3 nucleotides: TGTGCCAGCAGCCAAGGGCTTAGCAATCAGCCCCAGCATTTT. V is TRBV3-1 and J is TRBJ1-5; D call uncertain. The germline V gene encodes CDR1 LGHDT and CDR2 YNNKEL (reference sequence). The CDR3 length is 14 residues. Deletions cut 1 base from V and 0 bases from J, with 4 bases between.

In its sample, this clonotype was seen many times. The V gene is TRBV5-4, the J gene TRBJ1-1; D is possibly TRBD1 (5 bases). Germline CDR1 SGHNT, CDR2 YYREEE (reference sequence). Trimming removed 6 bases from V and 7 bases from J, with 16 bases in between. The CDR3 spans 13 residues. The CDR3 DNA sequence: TGTGCCAGCAACCCCGAACGGGGCCTTGAAGCTTTCTTT. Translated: CASNPERGLEAFF.

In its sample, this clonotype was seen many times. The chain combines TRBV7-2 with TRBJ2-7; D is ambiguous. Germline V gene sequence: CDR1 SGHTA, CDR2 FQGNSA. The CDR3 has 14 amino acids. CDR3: CATVGIRVPYEQYF. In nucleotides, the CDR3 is TGTGCTACGGTGGGGATAAGGGTCCCCTACGAGCAGTACTTC.

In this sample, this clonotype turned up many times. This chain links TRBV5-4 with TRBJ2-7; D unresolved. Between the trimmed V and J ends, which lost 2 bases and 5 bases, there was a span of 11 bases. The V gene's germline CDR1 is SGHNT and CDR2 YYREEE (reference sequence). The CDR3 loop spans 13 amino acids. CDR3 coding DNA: TGTGCCAGCAGCTTAGAAGGTGTGAACGAGCAGTACTTC. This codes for CASSLEGVNEQYF.

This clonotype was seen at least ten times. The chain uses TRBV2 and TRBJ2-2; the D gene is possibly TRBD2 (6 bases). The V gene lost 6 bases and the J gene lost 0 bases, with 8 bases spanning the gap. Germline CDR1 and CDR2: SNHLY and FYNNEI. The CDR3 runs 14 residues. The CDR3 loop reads CASRRLANTGELFF. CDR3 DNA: TGTGCCAGCAGACGACTAGCGAACACCGGGGAGCTGTTTTTT.

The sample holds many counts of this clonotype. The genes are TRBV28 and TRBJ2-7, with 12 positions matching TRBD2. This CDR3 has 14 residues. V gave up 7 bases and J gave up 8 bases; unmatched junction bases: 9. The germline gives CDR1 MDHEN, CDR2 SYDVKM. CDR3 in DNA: TGTGCCAGCACCACGACTAGCGGGAGCCAAAAGCAGTACTTC. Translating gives CASTTTSGSQKQYF.

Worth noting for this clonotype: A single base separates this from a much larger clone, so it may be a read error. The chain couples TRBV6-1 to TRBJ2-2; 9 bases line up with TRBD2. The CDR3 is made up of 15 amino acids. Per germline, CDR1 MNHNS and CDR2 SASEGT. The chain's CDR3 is CASRDSGRNTGELCF. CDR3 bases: TGTGCCAGCAGGGATAGCGGGAGAAACACCGGGGAGCTGTGTTTT.

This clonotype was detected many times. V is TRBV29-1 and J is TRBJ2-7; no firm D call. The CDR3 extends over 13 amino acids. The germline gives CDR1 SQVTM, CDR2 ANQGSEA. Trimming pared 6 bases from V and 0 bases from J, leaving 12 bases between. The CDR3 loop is CSVAGAISYEQYF. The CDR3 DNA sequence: TGCAGCGTGGCTGGAGCTATCTCCTACGAGCAGTACTTC.

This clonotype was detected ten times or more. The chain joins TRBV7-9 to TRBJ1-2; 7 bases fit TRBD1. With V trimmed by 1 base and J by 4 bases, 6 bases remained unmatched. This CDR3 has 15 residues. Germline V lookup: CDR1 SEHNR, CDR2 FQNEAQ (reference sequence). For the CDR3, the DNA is TGTGCCAGCAGCTTAGGGACAGGCCAACCCTATGGCTACACCTTC. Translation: CASSLGTGQPYGYTF.